This T cell receptor (beta chain) comes out of a study of blood T cell repertoires in COVID-19. V shed 5 bases, J shed 3 bases, and the junction held 7 bases outside the gene matches. This CDR3 comprises 16 residues. Germline V gene data show CDR1 as WNHNN and CDR2 as SYGVQD (reference sequence). TCRdb keeps only in-frame clones here, not all; method: immunoSEQ multiplex PCR. This sample has about 180,000 clones, with roughly 83% found just once. Participants came from about 24 US areas, aged roughly 18 to 89 years. Membership in each cohort depended on participant-reported clinical history. V gene TRBV10-1 combines with J gene TRBJ2-3; TRBD2 matches at 11 bases. The source is a woman aged 25 to 45 who had recovered from COVID-19. The sequenced sample consisted of PBMCs or T cells enriched from blood (not recorded which). This CDR3 is CASSPTSGSRTDTQYF. The CDR3 DNA reads as TGCGCCAGCAGTCCAACTAGCGGGAGTAGGACAGATACGCAGTATTTT.